This T cell receptor beta chain is from a study of Graves' ophthalmopathy and Graves' hyperthyroidism (dated by TCRdb to 2016 to 2019). For context, the study as a whole: Peripheral blood was collected at initial diagnosis, before any treatment. TCR beta repertoire signatures were used to distinguish Graves' ophthalmopathy from Graves' hyperthyroidism and to predict progression to ophthalmopathy. In total, some 140 blood samples were TCR-sequenced: approximately 42 ophthalmopathy, some 75 hyperthyroidism and about 17 hyperthyroidism-to-ophthalmopathy patients. To explore V-J signatures that separate ophthalmopathy from hyperthyroidism, a discovery set of around 97 patients was enrolled, consisting of about 45 with ophthalmopathy and around 57 with stable hyperthyroidism. The independent validation cohort included some 19 hyperthyroidism patients plus 17 patients who later progressed from hyperthyroidism to ophthalmopathy. In roughly 6 hyperthyroidism patients, the T-cell repertoire of thyroid tissue was compared with the T-cell repertoire of blood. After sampling, hyperthyroidism patients received methimazole starting at 30 mg daily, and ophthalmopathy patients received high-dose intravenous methylprednisolone. The roughly 100 discovery patients were divided at random into training and test sets in a 7:3 ratio. Findings and caveats that apply to the study as a whole: Sample size was not statistically predetermined, and group allocation was not concealed from the investigators. In validation, the model predicted ophthalmopathy progression with more than 70% sensitivity and about 73% specificity; around twelve predicted patients were CT-confirmed with GO in a median of about 7.1 months. In cross-validation, the 13-signature model distinguished ophthalmopathy from stable hyperthyroidism with approximately 88% sensitivity and roughly 81% specificity, and in the test set the corresponding values were roughly 80% and 76%. Among expanded thyroid clonotypes with frequency above 0.001, most also showed up in blood, which suggests that blood repertoires may reflect the thyroid immune response.

For repertoire sequencing, TCR beta CDR3 regions were amplified from RNA transcripts. A first-round RT-PCR used HTBI primers with the Qiagen OneStep RT-PCR kit, followed by a second-round multiplex PCR, size selection and purification. Libraries were sequenced on an Illumina HiSeq2000 using paired-end 100 bp reads. On the authors' methods: SOAPnuke was used to process the reads, removing any read that contained adapters or uncalled bases, had a mean Phred below 15, or lacked an exact match to the constant primer or identifier. COPE v1.2.5 was used to merge the high-quality paired reads. Clonotypes were defined as unique nucleotide sequences and were aligned to IMGT TRB V, D and J references using MiTCR v1.1. The analysis was limited to V-J combinations with a frequency above 0.0001, which together covered over 98% of repertoires. For each V-J combination, a TCR clonal expansion and chaos score was defined as F50 clonal expansion divided by the chaos observed in the TCRdist matrix. Welch's t-statistics and random forest were used to narrow the features down to over ten V-J combinations, which were then fed into a naive Bayes classifier. Thyroid-blood repertoire similarity was quantified with the Morisita-Horn index. TCRdb handled the public reads itself, with Q25 trimming in fastp and clone calling in MiXCR, and kept productive beta chains. Rows are unified per CDR3 protein, each entry keeping the most common DNA and genes. The V and J calls here are based on TCRdb, not the publication. The sample profile shows some 160,000 distinct CDR3 sequences; 39% of them were found once. Of the sample, approximately 9% is held by the ten largest clones.

Of note for this clonotype: What this receptor recognizes is not known. Per-base quality was not reported, and no clone a single base away is much larger than it.

Ophthalmopathy patients had moderately to severely active disease, Clinical Activity Score of at least 3, NOSPECS grade of at least 4, and disease duration under 3 months. Anyone with other autoimmune diseases, uncontrolled infections, pregnancy or lactation was excluded from the study. Diagnosis relied on clinical symptoms, serum thyroxine, TRAb, thyroid ultrasound and orbital computed tomography. PBMCs were isolated from more than 8 ml of fresh peripheral blood by Ficoll-Paque density gradient centrifugation. Total RNA was extracted with Trizol reagent and quality-checked on an Agilent 2100 Bioanalyzer. The germline V gene (reference sequence) sets CDR1 to MNHEY and CDR2 to SMNVEV. The cysteine opens and the phenylalanine closes a CDR3 of 15 amino acids. Only the CDR3 portion is preserved as DNA: 45 bases, with reading frame beginning at the first base. Relative to germline, V is missing 6 bases and J is missing 1 base, with 8 bases of the junction outside any gene match.

Recombination connected TRBV27 to TRBJ1-1; 7 of the junction bases match TRBD1. Sequencing was done on a sample of peripheral blood. This TCR came from a man aged 25 to 40 with Graves' ophthalmopathy. Donor details come from another sample of the same person, matched by shared clones. CDR3 region: CASRTSGQSNTEAFF. The nucleotide sequence reads TGTGCCAGCAGGACCTCGGGACAGTCGAACACTGAAGCTTTCTTT.